The clone carrying this T cell receptor (beta chain) was seen more than once but under ten times. Antigen unknown. The whole isolated RNA underwent reverse transcription, so sequencing captured expressed TCRB transcripts. The protocol was immunoSEQ multiplex PCR, while the TCRdb copy is restricted to in-frame clones and leaves out a portion. The sample carries roughly 610,000 clones, roughly 16% recorded once. This sample is drawn from a study of beta chain features in type 1 diabetes. As for the study in general: There was similarity between patients and healthy donors in age, gender and cell yields. The examined sorted cells totaled over 85,000,000 across samples. Whole-study results and caveats: Cells carrying high TCR expression could end up over-represented when cDNA is sequenced.

Trimming cost V 4 bases and J 1 base; bases outside gene matches: 5. The CDR3 consists of 16 residues. CDR1 SGHRS and CDR2 YFSETQ come from the germline V gene. It was one heparinised blood draw, averaging about 116 mL, that each donor gave. The chain links TRBV5-1 to TRBJ2-5; 12 bases are shared with TRBD1. This receptor was obtained from a man between 18 and 35 years old in good health. The source material was naive CD4+ T cells from blood. The CDR3 region is CASSQGDRGPQETQYF. The CDR3 DNA reads as TGCGCCAGCAGCCAAGGGGACAGGGGGCCCCAAGAGACCCAGTACTTC. The variable domain in full, with the rest retrieved from reference TRBV5-1 and TRBJ2-5, is KAGVTQTPRYLIKTRGQQVTLSCSPISGHRSVSWYQQTPGQGLQFLFEYFSETQRNKGNFPGRFSGRQFSNSRSEMNVSTLELGDSALYLCASSQGDRGPQETQYFGPGTRLLVL.